The source of this T cell receptor beta chain is a study of HIV-infected patients and healthy controls. Overall study results and limits: HLA types of the donors remained undetermined.

This clonotype was recorded at least ten times. What it binds is not known. Follow-up blood was drawn about 14 weeks, roughly three months, after antiretroviral therapy began. No cell fractionation was done, so the repertoire covers all unsorted peripheral blood T cells. Around 500 ng RNA was reverse transcribed with alpha and beta constant-region primers. Alpha and beta chain libraries were made separately by chain-specific third strand synthesis with multiplexing indices. TCRdb recomputed calls from the 5' RACE reads with MiXCR, one row per CDR3 protein. The table has thousands of distinct CDR3 sequences, 8.4% seen once. The receptor was derived from an adult with HIV infection. Sample: blood, taken during antiretroviral therapy.

The CDR3 here is CASSRGTGGSPLHF. The CDR3 DNA reads TGTGCCAGCAGTAGAGGGACAGGGGGGTCACCCCTCCACTTT. The chain joins TRBV6-6 to TRBJ1-6; 11 bases fit TRBD1. Germline-derived CDR1 and CDR2 are MNHNY and SVGAGI (reference sequence). This CDR3 contains 14 residues. V was pared by 5 bases and J by 10 bases, with 4 bases of the junction left unmatched.